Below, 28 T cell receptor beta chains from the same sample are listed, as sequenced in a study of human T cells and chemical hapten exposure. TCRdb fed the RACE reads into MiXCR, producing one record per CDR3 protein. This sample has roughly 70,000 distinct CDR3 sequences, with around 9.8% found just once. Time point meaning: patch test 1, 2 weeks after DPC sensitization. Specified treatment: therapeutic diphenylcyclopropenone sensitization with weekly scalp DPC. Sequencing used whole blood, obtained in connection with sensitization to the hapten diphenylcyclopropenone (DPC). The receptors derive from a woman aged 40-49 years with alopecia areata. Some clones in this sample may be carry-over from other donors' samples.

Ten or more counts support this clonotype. The CDR3 sequence is CTVGGNYGYTF. CDR3 DNA sequence: TGCACCGTCGGAGGCAACTATGGCTACACCTTC. This sequence joins TRBV20-1 and TRBJ1-2; D unresolved. CDR1 is DFQATT and CDR2 is SNEGSKA in the germline V gene (reference sequence). The CDR3 is 11 residues long.

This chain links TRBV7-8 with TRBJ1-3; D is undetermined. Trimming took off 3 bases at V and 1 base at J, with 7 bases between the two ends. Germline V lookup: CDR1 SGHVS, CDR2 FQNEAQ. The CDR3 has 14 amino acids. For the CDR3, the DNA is TGTGCCAGCAGCTTGGACCGATCTGGAAACACCATATATTTT. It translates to CASSLDRSGNTIYF.

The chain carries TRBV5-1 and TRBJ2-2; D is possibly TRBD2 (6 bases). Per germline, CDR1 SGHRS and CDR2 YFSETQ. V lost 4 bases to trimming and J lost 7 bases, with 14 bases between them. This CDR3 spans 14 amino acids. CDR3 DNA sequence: TGCGCCAGCAGCCCTGGAGGAGGGTTCGGGGAGCTGTTTTTT. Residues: CASSPGGGFGELFF.

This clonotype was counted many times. The CDR3 nucleotides read TGCAGCGGTGGAGGGGGCAGGACTGAAGCTTTCTTT. This encodes CSGGGGRTEAFF. The chain combines TRBV29-1 with TRBJ1-1; TRBD1 matches 7 bases. Looked up from germline, CDR1 is SQVTM and CDR2 is ANQGSEA. The CDR3 consists of 12 residues. Losses at the gene ends were 7 bases for V and 5 bases for J; bases not matched to a gene: 7. The whole variable domain, filled in from reference TRBV29-1 and TRBJ1-1, reads SAVISQKPSRDICQRGTSLTIQCQVDSQVTMMFWYRQQPGQSLTLIATANQGSEATYESGFVIDKFPISRPNLTFSTLTVSNMSPEDSSIYLCSGGGGRTEAFFGQGTRLTVV.

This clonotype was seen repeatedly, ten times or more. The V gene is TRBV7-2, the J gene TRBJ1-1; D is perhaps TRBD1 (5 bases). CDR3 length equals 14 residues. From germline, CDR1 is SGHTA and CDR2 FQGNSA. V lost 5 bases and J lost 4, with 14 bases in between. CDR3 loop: CASSLLDSPTEAFF. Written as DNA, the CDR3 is TGTGCCAGCAGCCTGCTTGACAGTCCCACTGAAGCTTTCTTT.

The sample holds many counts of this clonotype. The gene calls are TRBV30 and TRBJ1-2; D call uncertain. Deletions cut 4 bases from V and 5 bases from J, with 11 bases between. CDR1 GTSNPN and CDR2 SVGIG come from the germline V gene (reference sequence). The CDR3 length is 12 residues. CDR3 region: CAWITSGYGYTF. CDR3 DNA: TGTGCCTGGATAACGTCGGGGTATGGCTACACCTTC.

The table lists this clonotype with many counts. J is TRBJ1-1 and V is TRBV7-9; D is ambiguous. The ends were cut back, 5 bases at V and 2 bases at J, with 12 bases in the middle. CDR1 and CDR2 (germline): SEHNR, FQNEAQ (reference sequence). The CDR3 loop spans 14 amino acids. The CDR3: CASSPDIYNTEAFF. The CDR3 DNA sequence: TGTGCCAGCAGCCCCGACATTTACAACACTGAAGCTTTCTTT. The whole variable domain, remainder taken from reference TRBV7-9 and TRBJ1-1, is DTGVSQNPRHKITKRGQNVTFRCDPISEHNRLYWYRQTLGQGPEFLTYFQNEAQLEKSRLLSDRFSAERPKGSFSTLEIQRTEQGDSAMYLCASSPDIYNTEAFFGQGTRLTVV.

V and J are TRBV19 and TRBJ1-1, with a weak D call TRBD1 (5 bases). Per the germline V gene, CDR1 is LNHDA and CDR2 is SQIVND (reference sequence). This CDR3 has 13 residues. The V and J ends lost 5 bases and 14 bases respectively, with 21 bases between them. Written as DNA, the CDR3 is TGTGCCAGTAGTCCTACCAGGGTTCCGCTCCTCTTCTTT. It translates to CASSPTRVPLLFF.

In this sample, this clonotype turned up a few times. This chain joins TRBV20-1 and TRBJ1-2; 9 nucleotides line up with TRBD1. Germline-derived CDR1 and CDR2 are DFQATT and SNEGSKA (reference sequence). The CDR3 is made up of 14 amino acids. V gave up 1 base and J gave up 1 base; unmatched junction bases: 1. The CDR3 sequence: CSARGQGGNYGYTF. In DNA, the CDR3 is TGCAGTGCTAGAGGACAGGGGGGTAACTATGGCTACACCTTC.

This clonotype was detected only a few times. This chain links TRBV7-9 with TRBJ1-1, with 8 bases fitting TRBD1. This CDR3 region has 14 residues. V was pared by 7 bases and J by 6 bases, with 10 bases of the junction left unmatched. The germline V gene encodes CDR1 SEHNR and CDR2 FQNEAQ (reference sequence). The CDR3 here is CASNNPTGEAEAFF. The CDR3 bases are TGTGCCAGCAACAACCCGACAGGGGAAGCTGAAGCTTTCTTT.

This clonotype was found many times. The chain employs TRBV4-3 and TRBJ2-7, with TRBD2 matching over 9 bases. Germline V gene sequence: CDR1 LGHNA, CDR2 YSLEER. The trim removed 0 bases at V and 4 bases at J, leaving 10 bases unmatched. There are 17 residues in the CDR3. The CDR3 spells CASSQDLRGAGGYEQYF. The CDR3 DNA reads TGCGCCAGCAGCCAAGATCTGCGAGGAGCGGGAGGTTACGAGCAGTACTTC.

The CDR3 DNA sequence: TGTGCCAGCAGATACACAGGTCACACTGAAGCTTTCTTT. Translated, it gives CASRYTGHTEAFF. V gene TRBV6-2 or TRBV6-3 combines with J gene TRBJ1-1; D may be TRBD1 (5 bases). CDR1 is MNHEY and CDR2 is SVGEGT in the germline V gene. The CDR3 has 13 amino acids. Trimming stripped 6 bases from V and 3 bases from J, with 11 bases between.

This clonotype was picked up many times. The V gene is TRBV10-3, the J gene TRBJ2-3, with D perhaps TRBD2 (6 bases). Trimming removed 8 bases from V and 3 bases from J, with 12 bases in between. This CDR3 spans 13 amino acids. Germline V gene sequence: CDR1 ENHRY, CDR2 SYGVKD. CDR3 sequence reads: CAIGAGITDTQYF. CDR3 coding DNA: TGTGCCATCGGGGCGGGGATTACAGATACGCAGTATTTT.

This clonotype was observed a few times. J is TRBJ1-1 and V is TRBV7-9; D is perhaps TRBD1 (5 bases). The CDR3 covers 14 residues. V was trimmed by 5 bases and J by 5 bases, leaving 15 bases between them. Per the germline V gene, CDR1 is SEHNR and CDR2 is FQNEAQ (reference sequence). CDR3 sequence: CASSPGLGVTEAFF. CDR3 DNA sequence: TGTGCCAGCAGCCCCGGCTTGGGGGTGACTGAAGCTTTCTTT.

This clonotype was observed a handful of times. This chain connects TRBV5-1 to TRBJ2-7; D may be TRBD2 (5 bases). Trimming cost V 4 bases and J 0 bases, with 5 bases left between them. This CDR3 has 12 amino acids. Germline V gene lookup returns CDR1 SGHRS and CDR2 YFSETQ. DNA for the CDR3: TGCGCCAGCAGCCGGGACTCCTACGAGCAGTACTTC. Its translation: CASSRDSYEQYF.

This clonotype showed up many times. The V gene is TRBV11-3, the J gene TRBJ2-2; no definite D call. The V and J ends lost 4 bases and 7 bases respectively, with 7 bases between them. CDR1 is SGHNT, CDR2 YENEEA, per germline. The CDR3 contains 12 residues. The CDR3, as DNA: TGTGCCAGCAGCTCCCGAGACGGGGAGCTGTTTTTT. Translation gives CASSSRDGELFF.

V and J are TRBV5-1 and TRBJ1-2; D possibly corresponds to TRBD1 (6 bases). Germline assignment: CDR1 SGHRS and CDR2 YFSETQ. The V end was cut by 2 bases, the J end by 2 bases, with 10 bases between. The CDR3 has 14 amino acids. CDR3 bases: TGCGCCAGCAGCTTACAGGGAGCCAACTATGGCTACACCTTC. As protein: CASSLQGANYGYTF.

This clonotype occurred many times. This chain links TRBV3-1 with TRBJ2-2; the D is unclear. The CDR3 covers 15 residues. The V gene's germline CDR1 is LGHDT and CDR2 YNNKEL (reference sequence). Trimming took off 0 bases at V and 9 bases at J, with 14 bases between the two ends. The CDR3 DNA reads TGTGCCAGCAGCCAAGACATCCAGGCAGTCAGGGAGCTGTTTTTT. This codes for CASSQDIQAVRELFF. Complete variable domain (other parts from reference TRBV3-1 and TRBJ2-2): DTAVSQTPKYLVTQMGNDKSIKCEQNLGHDTMYWYKQDSKKFLKIMFSYNNKELIINETVPNRFSPKSPDKAHLNLHINSLELGDSAVYFCASSQDIQAVRELFFGEGSRLTVL.

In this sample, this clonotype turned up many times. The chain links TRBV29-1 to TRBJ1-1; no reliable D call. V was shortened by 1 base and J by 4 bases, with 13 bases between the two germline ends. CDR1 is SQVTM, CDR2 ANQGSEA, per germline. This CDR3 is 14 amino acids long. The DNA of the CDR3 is TGCAGCGTTGAAGTGGGGTCGGGGAGCACTGAAGCTTTCTTT. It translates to CSVEVGSGSTEAFF.

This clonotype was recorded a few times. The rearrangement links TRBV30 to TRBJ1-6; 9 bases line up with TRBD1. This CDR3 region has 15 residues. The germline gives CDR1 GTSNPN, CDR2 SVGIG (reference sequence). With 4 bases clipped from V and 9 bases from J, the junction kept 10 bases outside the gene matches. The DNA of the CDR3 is TGTGCCTGGAACAAACAGGGGGCGCGTGGTTCACCCCTCCACTTT. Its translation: CAWNKQGARGSPLHF.

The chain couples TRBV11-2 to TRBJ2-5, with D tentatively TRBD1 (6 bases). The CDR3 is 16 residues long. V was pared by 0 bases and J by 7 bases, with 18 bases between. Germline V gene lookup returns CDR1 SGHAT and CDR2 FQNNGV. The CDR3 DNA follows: TGTGCCAGCAGCTTAGATCGCCAGGGGCGACTCGGGACCCAGTACTTC. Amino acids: CASSLDRQGRLGTQYF.

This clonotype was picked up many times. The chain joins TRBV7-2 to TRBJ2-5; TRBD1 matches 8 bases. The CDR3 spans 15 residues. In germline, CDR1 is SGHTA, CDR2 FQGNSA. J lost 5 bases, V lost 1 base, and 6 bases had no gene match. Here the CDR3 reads CASSLGIRQGETQYF. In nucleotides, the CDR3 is TGTGCCAGCAGCTTAGGAATAAGACAGGGGGAGACCCAGTACTTC.

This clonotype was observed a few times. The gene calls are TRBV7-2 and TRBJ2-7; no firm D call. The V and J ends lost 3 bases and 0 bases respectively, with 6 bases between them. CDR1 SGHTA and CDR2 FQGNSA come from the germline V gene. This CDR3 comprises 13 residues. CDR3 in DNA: TGTGCCAGCAGCTTGCTACACTCCTACGAGCAGTACTTC. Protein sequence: CASSLLHSYEQYF.

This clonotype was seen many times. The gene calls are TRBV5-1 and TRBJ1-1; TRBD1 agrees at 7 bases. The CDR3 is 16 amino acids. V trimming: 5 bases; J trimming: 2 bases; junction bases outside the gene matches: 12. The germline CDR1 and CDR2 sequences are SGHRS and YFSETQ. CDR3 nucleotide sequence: TGCGCCAGCAGGTCTACAGGGGTCGGGGACAACACTGAAGCTTTCTTT. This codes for CASRSTGVGDNTEAFF.

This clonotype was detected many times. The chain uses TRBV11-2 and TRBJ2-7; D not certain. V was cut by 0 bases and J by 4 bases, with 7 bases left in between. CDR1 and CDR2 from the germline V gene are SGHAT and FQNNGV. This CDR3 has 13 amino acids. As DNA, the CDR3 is TGTGCCAGCAGCTTAGAAACGACGTACGAGCAGTACTTC. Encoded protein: CASSLETTYEQYF.

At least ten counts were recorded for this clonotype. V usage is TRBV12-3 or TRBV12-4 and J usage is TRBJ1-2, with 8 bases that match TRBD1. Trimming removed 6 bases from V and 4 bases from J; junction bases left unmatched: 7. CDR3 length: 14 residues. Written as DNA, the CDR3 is TGTGCCAGCAGCCAGACAGGGGCCGGCTATGGCTACACCTTC. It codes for CASSQTGAGYGYTF.

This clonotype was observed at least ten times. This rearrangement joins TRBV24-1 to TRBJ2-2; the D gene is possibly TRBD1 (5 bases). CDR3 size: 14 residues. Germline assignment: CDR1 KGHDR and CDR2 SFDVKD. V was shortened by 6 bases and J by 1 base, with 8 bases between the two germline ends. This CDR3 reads CATSSGRNTGELFF. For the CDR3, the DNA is TGTGCCACCAGTTCAGGGCGGAACACCGGGGAGCTGTTTTTT.

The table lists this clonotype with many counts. CDR3 in amino acids: CASSEGRGVLNIQYF. The DNA of the CDR3 is TGTGCCAGCAGTGAAGGCAGGGGGGTTTTGAACATTCAGTACTTC. The gene calls are TRBV6-1 and TRBJ2-4, with D possibly TRBD1 on 7 matching bases. CDR1 and CDR2 (germline): MNHNS, SASEGT. The V end lost 1 base, the J end lost 7 bases, and 14 bases lay between the germline ends. The CDR3 extends over 15 amino acids.